This T cell receptor beta chain was documented in a study of monozygotic twins with inflammatory bowel disease. Regarding the study as a whole: The analysis failed to separate different T cell subtypes.

Germline CDR1 SEHNR, CDR2 FQNEAQ (reference sequence). CDR3 length: 13 amino acids. Points on this clonotype: What it recognizes is unknown.

UMIs with a 6-nucleotide sample barcode were added by template switching. TCRdb reworked the 5' RACE reads into one entry per CDR3 protein, no DNA. This sample's table has nearly 450,000 distinct CDR3 sequences. The sequenced sample was blood. The receptor was derived from a human donor with ulcerative colitis or Crohn's disease, or a healthy co-twin of an affected twin (not recorded which). The chain recombines TRBV7-9 with TRBJ2-1. CDR3 sequence reads: CASERGNDNEQFF.